One sample yielded the 28 T cell receptor beta chains listed below, sequenced in a study of PD-1 blockade in classical Hodgkin lymphoma (dated by TCRdb to 2018 to 2021). Receptor libraries were prepared by the immunoSEQ multiplex PCR assay. As stored in TCRdb, this immuneACCESS dataset retains in-frame rearrangements with V and J assigned. A fraction of the clones does not appear; measured against another copy, unresolved V genes explain less than half of the discrepancy, and the remainder lacks a known reason. Counted in this sample were around 65,000 clones; 70% to 90% of them appeared once. Roughly 8.7% of the sample lies in the top ten. What the time point label conveys for this sample: cycle 4 day 1 (C4D1), after more than five weeks of nivolumab. Every trial patient had relapsed following autologous stem cell transplantation, and prior brentuximab vedotin exposure was what differed among cohorts A, B and C.

Sequenced material: peripheral blood mononuclear cells (PBMCs), taken before the fourth cycle of nivolumab. These receptors all come from a human donor with classical Hodgkin lymphoma.

The CDR3 coding sequence is TGCGCCAGCAGCTTGATGGGGGGGGATCAGCCCCAGCATTTT. As protein: CASSLMGGDQPQHF. The chain has TRBV5-1 and TRBJ1-5, with D maybe TRBD1 (5 bases). Germline V gene lookup returns CDR1 SGHRS and CDR2 YFSETQ. The CDR3 is 14 residues long. V lost 1 base and J lost 5, with 10 bases in between. The complete variable domain, with remaining parts taken from reference TRBV5-1 and TRBJ1-5, reads KAGVTQTPRYLIKTRGQQVTLSCSPISGHRSVSWYQQTPGQGLQFLFEYFSETQRNKGNFPGRFSGRQFSNSRSEMNVSTLELGDSALYLCASSLMGGDQPQHFGDGTRLSIL.

V gene TRBV2 combines with J gene TRBJ2-1, with TRBD1 identical over 10 bases. The CDR3 totals 13 residues. V trimming: 11 bases; J trimming: 8 bases; junction bases outside the gene matches: 9. From germline, CDR1 is SNHLY and CDR2 FYNNEI. CDR3 sequence reads: CAVERDRGHEQFF. CDR3 in DNA: TGTGCCGTCGAACGGGACAGGGGTCATGAGCAGTTCTTC.

This sequence joins TRBV28 and TRBJ2-1; D might be TRBD1 or TRBD2, each matching 5 bases. V was trimmed by 4 bases and J by 2 bases, leaving 9 bases between them. CDR1 and CDR2 (germline): MDHEN, SYDVKM. The CDR3 is 14 residues long. The CDR3 DNA reads as TGTGCCAGCAGTTGGGACGGGACCTACAATGAGCAGTTCTTC. Translating it yields CASSWDGTYNEQFF.

The gene calls are TRBV9 and TRBJ2-1, with TRBD2 identical over 12 bases. From germline, CDR1 is SGDLS and CDR2 YYNGEE. CDR3 length: 16 amino acids. The V gene end was trimmed by 3 bases and the J gene end by 2 bases; junction bases not matched to a gene: 3. Here the CDR3 reads CASSARTSGAYNEQFF. CDR3 DNA: TGTGCCAGCAGCGCCCGGACTAGCGGGGCCTACAATGAGCAGTTCTTC.

The chain recombines TRBV11-2 with TRBJ1-2; no firm D call. The CDR3 is 13 amino acids. Germline CDR1 reads SGHAT; CDR2 reads FQNNGV. V gave up 2 bases and J gave up 4 bases, with 8 bases separating them. DNA of the CDR3: TGTGCCAGCAGCTTAAGTCCAGGCTATGGCTACACCTTC. It encodes CASSLSPGYGYTF.

The CDR3 DNA follows: TGTGCCAGCAGCTTGGTCGGGGGGGCCCCCTACGAGCAGTACTTC. Translated, it gives CASSLVGGAPYEQYF. This rearrangement joins TRBV7-9 to TRBJ2-7; TRBD2 matches at 8 bases. CDR1 is SEHNR and CDR2 is FQNEAQ in the germline V gene (reference sequence). The CDR3 runs 15 residues. V lost 3 bases to trimming and J lost 2 bases; unmatched junction nucleotides: 6.

V usage is TRBV30 and J usage is TRBJ1-4; D not resolved. This CDR3 is built from 13 residues. The germline V and J ends were trimmed by 0 bases and 7 bases, with 9 bases remaining between them. Germline V lookup: CDR1 GTSNPN, CDR2 SVGIG (reference sequence). The DNA for the CDR3 is TGTGCCTGGAGTGTTATGGCTGGTGAAAAACTGTTTTTT. Its protein is CAWSVMAGEKLFF. Full variable domain (missing parts from reference TRBV30 and TRBJ1-4): SQTIHQWPATLVQPVGSPLSLECTVEGTSNPNLYWYRQAAGRGLQLLFYSVGIGQISSEVPQNLSASRPQDRQFILSSKKLLLSDSGFYLCAWSVMAGEKLFFGSGTQLSVL.

The chain uses TRBV19 and TRBJ1-1, with 8 bases that match TRBD1. J gave up 2 bases and V 3 bases, and 2 bases lay outside the gene matches. The CDR3 is 14 amino acids. Germline V gene sequence: CDR1 LNHDA, CDR2 SQIVND (reference sequence). The CDR3 coding sequence is TGTGCCAGTAGTATCAGGGGGCCCAACACTGAAGCTTTCTTT. The encoded protein is CASSIRGPNTEAFF.

Here the CDR3 reads CASSDPGLAVPNEQFF. For the CDR3, the DNA is TGCGCCAGCAGCGATCCGGGACTAGCGGTTCCCAATGAGCAGTTCTTC. The V call is TRBV4-1, the J call TRBJ2-1; the match to TRBD2 covers 11 bases. CDR3 size: 16 residues. Germline-derived CDR1 and CDR2 are MGHRA and YSYEKL. V dropped 5 bases and J dropped 6; count of bases not matched to a gene: 9.

The chain uses TRBV5-1 and TRBJ1-1, with 8 bases that match TRBD1. The germline CDR1 and CDR2 sequences are SGHRS and YFSETQ. The CDR3 runs to 15 residues. Trimming cost V 2 bases and J 4 bases; bases outside gene matches: 7. CDR3 bases: TGCGCCAGCAGCTTTCAGGGGGCGACGGGCACTGAAGCTTTCTTT. Its translation is CASSFQGATGTEAFF.

The J gene is TRBJ1-2, the V gene TRBV6-6; maybe TRBD1 (5 bases). Per the germline V gene, CDR1 is MNHNY and CDR2 is SVGAGI (reference sequence). This CDR3 has 13 amino acids. V was shortened by 0 bases and J by 13 bases, with 15 bases between the two germline ends. The CDR3 bases are TGTGCCAGCAGTTACTCGGGGGGGATCCTTCTCACCTTC. Its protein product is CASSYSGGILLTF.

The genes are TRBV30 and TRBJ1-5; TRBD1 might be the D (5 bases). The V end was cut by 1 base, the J end by 0 bases, with 10 bases between. Germline V lookup: CDR1 GTSNPN, CDR2 SVGIG (reference sequence). The CDR3 totals 15 residues. The CDR3 coding sequence is TGTGCCTGGAGTGGGGGCGATTATAGCAATCAGCCCCAGCATTTT. The encoded protein is CAWSGGDYSNQPQHF. Full variable domain (rest looked up from reference TRBV30 and TRBJ1-5): SQTIHQWPATLVQPVGSPLSLECTVEGTSNPNLYWYRQAAGRGLQLLFYSVGIGQISSEVPQNLSASRPQDRQFILSSKKLLLSDSGFYLCAWSGGDYSNQPQHFGDGTRLSIL.

The CDR3 nucleotides are TGTGCCAGCAGCTTAGTTCCCGGACTATTCTACGAGCAGTACTTC. Amino acid sequence: CASSLVPGLFYEQYF. The rearrangement links TRBV7-2 to TRBJ2-7, with a tentative D call TRBD2 (6 bases). The germline V gene encodes CDR1 SGHTA and CDR2 FQGNSA. CDR3 length equals 15 residues. The V and J ends lost 1 base and 3 bases respectively, with 13 bases between them. The variable domain in full, with the rest retrieved from reference TRBV7-2 and TRBJ2-7, is GAGVSQSPSNKVTEKGKDVELRCDPISGHTALYWYRQSLGQGLEFLIYFQGNSAPDKSGLPSDRFSAERTGGSVSTLTIQRTQQEDSAVYLCASSLVPGLFYEQYFGPGTRLTVT.

This clone is labeled as medium-sized. The chain combines TRBV14 with TRBJ1-2; D not certain. This CDR3 region has 13 residues. Germline lookup yields CDR1 SGHDN and CDR2 FVKESK. Trimming took 0 bases from V and 6 from J, leaving 8 bases between them. This CDR3 reads CASSQDYSHGYTF. The CDR3 nucleotides are TGTGCCAGCAGCCAAGACTACAGTCATGGCTACACCTTC. The whole variable domain, remainder taken from reference TRBV14 and TRBJ1-2, is EAGVTQFPSHSVIEKGQTVTLRCDPISGHDNLYWYRRVMGKEIKFLLHFVKESKQDESGMPNNRFLAERTGGTYSTLKVQPAELEDSGVYFCASSQDYSHGYTFGSGTRLTVV.

J is TRBJ2-1 and V is TRBV6-1; 9 bases line up with TRBD2. This CDR3 is 19 amino acids long. The germline V gene has CDR1 MNHNS and CDR2 SASEGT. With 3 bases clipped from V and 3 bases from J, the junction kept 15 bases outside the gene matches. The CDR3 sequence: CASSDLRGGIDGFYNEQFF. The DNA of the CDR3 is TGTGCCAGCAGTGATCTGCGGGGGGGCATCGACGGTTTCTACAATGAGCAGTTCTTC.

This clone was observed once. The V call is TRBV7-9, the J call TRBJ1-1; D remains unclear. CDR3 size: 12 residues. Trimming left V 3 bases short and J 3 bases short, with 5 bases between. CDR1 is SEHNR, CDR2 FQNEAQ, per germline (reference sequence). The CDR3 is CASSFRDTEAFF. DNA for the CDR3: TGTGCCAGCAGCTTCCGGGACACTGAAGCTTTCTTT.

CDR3 region: CASSVAPGQHNEQFF. The CDR3 DNA reads TGTGCCAGCAGCGTAGCCCCGGGACAGCACAATGAGCAGTTCTTC. The chain combines TRBV9 with TRBJ2-1; 7 bases map to TRBD1. The CDR3 consists of 15 residues. V trimming: 0 bases; J trimming: 5 bases; junction bases outside the gene matches: 5. Germline V gene lookup returns CDR1 SGDLS and CDR2 YYNGEE.

CDR3 in DNA: TGTGCCAGCAGTTTATTGGGCAGCAACTATGGCTACACCTTC. Amino acids: CASSLLGSNYGYTF. This sequence joins TRBV28 and TRBJ1-2; D not certain. The CDR3 spans 14 residues. The V end was cut by 1 base, the J end by 2 bases, with 8 bases between. Germline values: CDR1 MDHEN, CDR2 SYDVKM.

The V gene is TRBV30, the J gene TRBJ1-1; TRBD1 matches 8 bases. The V and J ends lost 0 bases and 6 bases, in that order; junction bases with no gene match: 9. Germline loops: CDR1 GTSNPN, CDR2 SVGIG (reference sequence). This CDR3 region has 15 residues. The CDR3 is CAWSVPPQGAPEAFF. The CDR3 DNA follows: TGTGCCTGGAGTGTACCCCCGCAGGGGGCCCCTGAAGCTTTCTTT.

This chain links TRBV6-6 with TRBJ1-4; TRBD1 aligns across 8 bases. This CDR3 spans 14 amino acids. CDR1 and CDR2 (germline): MNHNY, SVGAGI (reference sequence). V lost 7 bases to trimming and J lost 6 bases; unmatched junction nucleotides: 7. CDR3 residues: CASTQDRDDEKLFF. The CDR3 DNA reads as TGTGCCAGCACCCAGGACAGGGACGATGAAAAACTGTTTTTT.

The chain employs TRBV19 and TRBJ1-5; D possibly corresponds to TRBD1 (5 bases). The ends were cut back, 5 bases at V and 6 bases at J, with 17 bases in the middle. This CDR3 comprises 15 residues. CDR1 and CDR2 (germline): LNHDA, SQIVND (reference sequence). The CDR3 reads CASSPWGGASQPQHF. The CDR3 DNA sequence: TGTGCCAGTAGTCCCTGGGGAGGGGCAAGTCAGCCCCAGCATTTT.

The genes are TRBV6-1 and TRBJ1-1, with D perhaps matching TRBD1 (6 bases). This CDR3 is 15 amino acids long. V lost 9 bases and J 1 base, leaving 18 bases between the germline ends. Germline V gives CDR1 MNHNS, CDR2 SASEGT. The CDR3 is CASRVQGLGNTEAFF. The CDR3 DNA sequence: TGTGCCAGTCGGGTTCAGGGGCTGGGGAACACTGAAGCTTTCTTT.

The V call is TRBV19, the J call TRBJ2-3; 11 bases agree with TRBD2. The CDR3 has 18 amino acids. The V segment lost 2 bases and the J segment 11 bases; nucleotides outside the gene matches: 18. The germline CDR1 and CDR2 sequences are LNHDA and SQIVND (reference sequence). The CDR3 DNA is TGTGCCAGTAGTATATCGTCACTAGCGGGGGCTCTACAGATCATGCAGTATTTT. Protein sequence: CASSISSLAGALQIMQYF. Full variable domain (missing parts from reference TRBV19 and TRBJ2-3): DGGITQSPKYLFRKEGQNVTLSCEQNLNHDAMYWYRQDPGQGLRLIYYSQIVNDFQKGDIAEGYSVSREKKESFPLTVTSAQKNPTAFYLCASSISSLAGALQIMQYFGPGTRLTVL.

This clone was recorded once. The V call is TRBV16, the J call TRBJ1-5; no definite D call. CDR1 and CDR2 from the germline V gene are KGHSY and FQNENV. V was shortened by 4 bases and J by 2 bases, with 12 bases between the two germline ends. This CDR3 is built from 15 residues. The CDR3 region is CASSRTPLGNQPQHF. CDR3 DNA: TGTGCCAGCAGCCGAACACCTTTGGGCAATCAGCCCCAGCATTTT. The full variable domain, with the rest looked up from reference TRBV16 and TRBJ1-5, is GEEVAQTPKHLVRGEGQKAKLYCAPIKGHSYVFWYQQVLKNEFKFLISFQNENVFDETGMPKERFSAKCLPNSPCSLEIQATKLEDSAVYFCASSRTPLGNQPQHFGDGTRLSIL.

The rearrangement joins TRBV21-1 to TRBJ1-5; the D call TRBD1 from the table was never checked on the DNA. TRBV21-1 corresponds to a pseudogene. The CDR3 consists of 15 residues. CDR3 sequence reads: CASSKKGSGNQPQHF. Written as DNA, the CDR3 is TGTGCCAGCAGCAAAAAGGGGTCAGGCAATCAGCCCCAGCATTTT.

The chain links TRBV6-6 to TRBJ1-1; 10 nucleotides align to TRBD1. In germline, CDR1 is MNHNY, CDR2 SVGAGI (reference sequence). CDR3 length: 15 residues. The junction had 1 base not matched to a gene; V was cut back by 3 bases and J by 0 bases. The CDR3 DNA is TGTGCCAGCAGTTATGACAGGGGGCTGAACACTGAAGCTTTCTTT. It encodes CASSYDRGLNTEAFF.

The chain couples TRBV23-1 to TRBJ1-2, with TRBD1 identical over 9 bases. TRBV23-1 is filed as an ORF, its function uncertain. There are 18 residues in the CDR3. With 3 bases clipped from V and 2 bases from J, the junction kept 13 bases outside the gene matches. The CDR3 reads CASSHFVPGQGRNYGYTF. The CDR3 DNA reads TGCGCCAGCAGTCACTTCGTCCCGGGACAGGGTCGGAACTATGGCTACACCTTC.

About this clone: The germline gene is not matched at one end of the junction; a read error may be the cause. This chain links TRBV5-1 with TRBJ1-1, with D tentatively TRBD1 (6 bases). The CDR3 runs 13 residues. Germline assignment: CDR1 SGHRS and CDR2 YFSETQ. The CDR3: CASTDQGNPEAFF. The CDR3 nucleotides are TGCGCCAGCACAGATCAGGGGAACCCTGAAGCTTTCTTT. Full variable domain (remainder filled in from reference TRBV5-1 and TRBJ1-1): KAGVTQTPRYLIKTRGQQVTLSCSPISGHRSVSWYQQTPGQGLQFLFEYFSETQRNKGNFPGRFSGRQFSNSRSEMNVSTLELGDSALYLCASTDQGNPEAFFGQGTRLTVV.